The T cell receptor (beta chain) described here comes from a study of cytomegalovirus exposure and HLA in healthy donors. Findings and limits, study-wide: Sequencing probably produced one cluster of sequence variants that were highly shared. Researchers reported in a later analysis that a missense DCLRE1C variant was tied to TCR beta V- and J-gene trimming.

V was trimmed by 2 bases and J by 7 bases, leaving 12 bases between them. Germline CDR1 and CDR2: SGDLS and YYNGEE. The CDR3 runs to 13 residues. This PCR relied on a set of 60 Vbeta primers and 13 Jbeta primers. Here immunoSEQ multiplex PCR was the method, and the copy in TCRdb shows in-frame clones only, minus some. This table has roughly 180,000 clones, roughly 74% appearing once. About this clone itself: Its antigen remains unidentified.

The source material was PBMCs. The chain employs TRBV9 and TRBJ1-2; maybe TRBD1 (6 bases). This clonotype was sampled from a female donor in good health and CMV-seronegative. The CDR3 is CASSVPGAGGYTF. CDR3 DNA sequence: TGTGCCAGCAGCGTTCCAGGGGCGGGTGGCTACACCTTC.